The 2 T cell receptor beta chains given below trace back to one sample, sequenced in a study of blood T cell repertoires in COVID-19. Produced via immunoSEQ multiplex PCR; TCRdb's table is partial and in-frame only. The table lists about 110,000 clones, over 65% of them singletons. Sequenced sample: peripheral blood. These receptors all stem from a woman older than 75 with acute or convalescent COVID-19.

This clone was recorded a few times. The chain recombines TRBV30 with TRBJ1-2; D is possibly TRBD1 (6 bases). V gave up 2 bases and J gave up 4 bases, with 14 bases separating them. Per the germline V gene, CDR1 is GTSNPN and CDR2 is SVGIG (reference sequence). The CDR3 spans 14 residues. CDR3 bases: TGTGCCTGGAGTAGGGGGGGGCTGGGCTATGGCTACACCTTC. It specifies CAWSRGGLGYGYTF.

The J gene is TRBJ1-5, the V gene TRBV15; D might be TRBD1 (5 bases). V lost 6 bases, J lost 5 bases, and 20 bases lay in between. CDR1 LNHNV and CDR2 YYDKDF come from the germline V gene (reference sequence). This CDR3 comprises 16 residues. The chain's CDR3 is CATSRPKAGFDQPQHF. The DNA for the CDR3 is TGTGCCACCAGTAGACCCAAGGCAGGGTTCGATCAGCCCCAGCATTTT.